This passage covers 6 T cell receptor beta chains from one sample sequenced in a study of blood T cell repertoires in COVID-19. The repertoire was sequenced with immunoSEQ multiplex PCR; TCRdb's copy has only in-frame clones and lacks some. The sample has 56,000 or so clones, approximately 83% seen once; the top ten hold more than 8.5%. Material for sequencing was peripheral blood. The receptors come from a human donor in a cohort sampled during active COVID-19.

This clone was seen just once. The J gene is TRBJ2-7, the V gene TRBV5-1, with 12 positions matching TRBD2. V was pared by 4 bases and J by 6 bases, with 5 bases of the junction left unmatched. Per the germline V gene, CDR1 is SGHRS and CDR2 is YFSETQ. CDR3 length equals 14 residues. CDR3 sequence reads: CASSAGLAGLEQYF. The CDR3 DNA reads TGCGCCAGCAGCGCGGGACTAGCGGGTCTCGAGCAGTACTTC.

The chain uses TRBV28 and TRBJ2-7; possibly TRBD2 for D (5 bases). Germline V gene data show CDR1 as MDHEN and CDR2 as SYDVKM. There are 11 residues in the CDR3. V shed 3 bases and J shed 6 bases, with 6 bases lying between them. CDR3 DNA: TGTGCCAGCAGTTTGAGGGTCGAGCAGTACTTC. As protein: CASSLRVEQYF. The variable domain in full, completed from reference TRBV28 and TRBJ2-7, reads DVKVTQSSRYLVKRTGEKVFLECVQDMDHENMFWYRQDPGLGLRLIYFSYDVKMKEKGDIPEGYSVSREKKERFSLILESASTNQTSMYLCASSLRVEQYFGPGTRLTVT.

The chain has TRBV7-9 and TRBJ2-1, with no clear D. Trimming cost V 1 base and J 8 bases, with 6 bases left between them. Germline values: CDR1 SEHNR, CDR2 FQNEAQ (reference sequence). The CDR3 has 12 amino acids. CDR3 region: CASSLVLHEQFF. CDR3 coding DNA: TGTGCCAGCAGCTTAGTCCTACATGAGCAGTTCTTC.

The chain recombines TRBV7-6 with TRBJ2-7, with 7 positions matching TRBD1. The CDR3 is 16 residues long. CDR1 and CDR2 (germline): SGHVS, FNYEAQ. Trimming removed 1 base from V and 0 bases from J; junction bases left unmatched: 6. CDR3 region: CASSLGAGGASYEQYF. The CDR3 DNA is TGTGCCAGCAGCTTAGGGGCAGGGGGTGCCTCCTACGAGCAGTACTTC.

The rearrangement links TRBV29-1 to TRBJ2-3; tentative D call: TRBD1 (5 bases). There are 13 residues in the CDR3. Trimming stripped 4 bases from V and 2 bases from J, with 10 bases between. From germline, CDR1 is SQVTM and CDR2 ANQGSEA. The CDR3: CSVATRVTDTQYF. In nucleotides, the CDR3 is TGCAGCGTTGCCACCAGGGTCACAGATACGCAGTATTTT.

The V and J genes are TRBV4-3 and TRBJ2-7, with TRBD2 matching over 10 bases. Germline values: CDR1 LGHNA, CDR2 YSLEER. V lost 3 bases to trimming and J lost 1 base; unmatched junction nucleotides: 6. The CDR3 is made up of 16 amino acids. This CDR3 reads CASSHYGTSASYEQYF. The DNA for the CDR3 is TGCGCCAGCAGCCACTACGGGACTAGCGCATCCTACGAGCAGTACTTC.